This T cell receptor beta chain was sequenced for a study of blood T cell repertoires in COVID-19 (dated by TCRdb to between 2020 and 2021). For the study in its entirety: Collaborator samples came from the United States, Italy and Spain and covered acute and convalescent phases of COVID-19. The prospective study material was composed of cDNA or gDNA derived from T cells, B-cell-depleted T cells, or PBMCs. Subjects who had been exposed to COVID-19, were actively infected with it, or had recovered from it provided the deeply sampled blood TCRbeta repertoires that made up the dataset. The repertoires were released in a freely available public database meant as a resource for research on the immune response to SARS-CoV-2. Samples were obtained from the ongoing ImmuneRACE study (first 160 participants) and from over 1,000 subjects provided by 6 global collaborators. Nearly every sample came with metadata listing a de-identified subject ID, COVID-19 status, age in years and sex. HLA class I and class II types, where available, came from metadata supplied by the sample provider rather than from assay-based typing. Overall results and qualifications from the work: The amount of clinical and demographic metadata varied by source and participant and was provided uncurated.

The germline V gene provides CDR1 SGHAT and CDR2 FQNNGV. Trimming accounts for 6 bases at V and 0 bases at J, while the number of junction bases matched to no gene is 5. Spanning cysteine to phenylalanine, the CDR3 consists of 16 amino acids. The entry retains the CDR3 DNA only, 48 bases that are in frame from base 1. TCRbeta CDR3 regions were amplified from genomic DNA using the immunoSEQ Assay, a bias-controlled multiplex PCR. The study's processing was this. The number of nucleated cells in each sample was estimated by amplification of reference gene primers within the assay. To quantify the absolute abundance of each unique TCRbeta CDR3 rearrangement, sequence reads were collapsed and filtered. For each sample, productive Simpson clonality was calculated by taking the square root of Simpson's diversity index across productive rearrangements. What TCRdb holds here is the immuneACCESS table cut down to in-frame rearrangements. Part of the clones is not present; checked against another copy, under half of the missing clones reflect an unresolved V gene, and the others are unexplained. V, J and clone size were drawn from that table, and D and trimming were deduced from the DNA. A total of 80,000 to 100,000 clones appear in this sample, 70% to 85% of them only once. The ten largest make up about 11% of the sample.

Points on this clone: This clone's antigen is unknown. The input lacks base qualities; no much larger clone sits a single base away.

Each collaborating institution followed its own protocols to collect whole blood in K2EDTA tubes. For TCRbeta analysis, collaborators shipped samples in one of three forms: frozen whole blood, isolated PBMCs, or DNA extracted from either of those sample types. The sequence was obtained from a man aged 70 or older with active or convalescent COVID-19. Recombination linked TRBV11-2 to TRBJ2-1; the junction holds 10 bases that match TRBD2. Sequencing was performed on peripheral blood. The DNA sequence is as follows: TGTGCCAGCAGGGGACAGCGGGGGGGCTCCTACAATGAGCAGTTCTTC. Translation gives CASRGQRGGSYNEQFF.